This entry describes one T cell receptor gamma chain. Its antigen is as yet unknown. This may be a read error, as it is one base from a much larger clone. Alphabeta T cells were depleted, then CD3+ Vdelta1+ Vdelta2- thymocytes were FACS-sorted. The sample comes from a study of Vδ1+ human thymocytes. Sequences come from RNA converted to cDNA by reverse transcription. The CDR3 regions were amplified by multiplex PCR from V-gene primers to a constant-region primer. TCRdb used CATT to re-call clones from the multiplex PCR reads. The table has some 37,000 gamma-chain clones, 20% to 25% seen once. Regarding the study as a whole: Unlike peripheral blood Vdelta1+ controls, thymic delta-chain sequences included approximately 21% Vdelta2 and few Vdelta3. In the thymus, TRG and TRD repertoires looked highly polyclonal with Gaussian CDR3 lengths.

The ends lost 4 bases at V and 5 bases at J; junction bases unmatched: 2. CDR3 length: 11 residues. Germline V gene data show CDR1 as GITISATS and CDR2 as ISYDGTV (reference sequence). Material for sequencing was Vdelta1+ gamma-delta thymocytes from the thymus. Subset in this sample: FACS-sorted CD3+ TCRalphabeta- TCRVdelta1+ TCRVdelta2- thymocytes. J is TRGJ1 or TRGJ2 and V is TRGV9. This receptor was identified in a girl under three years old who had congenital heart surgery. The DNA for the CDR3 is TGTGCCTTGTGGGATCATTATAAGAAACTCTTT. Amino acids: CALWDHYKKLF.